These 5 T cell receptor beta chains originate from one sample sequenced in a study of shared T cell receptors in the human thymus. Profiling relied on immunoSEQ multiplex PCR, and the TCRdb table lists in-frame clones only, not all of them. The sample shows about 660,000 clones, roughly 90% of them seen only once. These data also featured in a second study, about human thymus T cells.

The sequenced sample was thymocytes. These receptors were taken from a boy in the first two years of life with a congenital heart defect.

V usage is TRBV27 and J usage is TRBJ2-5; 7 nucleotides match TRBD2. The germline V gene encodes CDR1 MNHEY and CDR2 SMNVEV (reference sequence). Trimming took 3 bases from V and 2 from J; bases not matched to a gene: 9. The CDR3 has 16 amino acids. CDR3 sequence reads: CASSFSRGRVQETQYF. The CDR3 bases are TGTGCCAGCAGTTTTAGTCGGGGGAGGGTTCAAGAGACCCAGTACTTC.

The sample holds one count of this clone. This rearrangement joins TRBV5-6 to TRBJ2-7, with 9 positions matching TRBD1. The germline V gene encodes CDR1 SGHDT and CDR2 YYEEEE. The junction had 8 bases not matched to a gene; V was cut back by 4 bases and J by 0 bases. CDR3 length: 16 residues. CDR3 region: CASSPNWTGDSYEQYF. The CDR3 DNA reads TGTGCCAGCAGCCCCAATTGGACAGGGGACTCCTACGAGCAGTACTTC.

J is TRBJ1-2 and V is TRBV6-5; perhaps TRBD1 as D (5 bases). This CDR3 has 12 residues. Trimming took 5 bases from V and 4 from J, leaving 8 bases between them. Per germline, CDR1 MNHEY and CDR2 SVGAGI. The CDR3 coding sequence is TGTGCCAGCAGTGGAGGGGTCTATGGCTACACCTTC. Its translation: CASSGGVYGYTF.

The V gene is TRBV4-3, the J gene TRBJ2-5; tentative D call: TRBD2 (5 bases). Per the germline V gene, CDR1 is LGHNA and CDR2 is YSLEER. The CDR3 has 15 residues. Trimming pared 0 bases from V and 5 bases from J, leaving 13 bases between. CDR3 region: CASSQDFRGGETQYF. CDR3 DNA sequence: TGCGCCAGCAGCCAAGATTTCCGGGGTGGGGAGACCCAGTACTTC.

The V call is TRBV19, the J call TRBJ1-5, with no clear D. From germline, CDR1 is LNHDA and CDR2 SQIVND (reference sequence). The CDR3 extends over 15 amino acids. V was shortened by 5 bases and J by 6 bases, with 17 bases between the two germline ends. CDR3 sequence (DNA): TGTGCCAGTAGTTTGTCGAGGCACCGGCTTCAGCCCCAGCATTTT. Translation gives CASSLSRHRLQPQHF. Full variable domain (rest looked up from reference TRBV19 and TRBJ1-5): DGGITQSPKYLFRKEGQNVTLSCEQNLNHDAMYWYRQDPGQGLRLIYYSQIVNDFQKGDIAEGYSVSREKKESFPLTVTSAQKNPTAFYLCASSLSRHRLQPQHFGDGTRLSIL.